The 19 T cell receptor beta chains below were found in one sample sequenced in a study of shared clonotypes between healthy human individuals. Some clones are missing from TCRdb's copy, which holds only in-frame ones; the method was immunoSEQ multiplex PCR. The profile shows millions of clones, about 92% of them singletons. Input material: naive CD4+ T cells from PBMCs. Noted subset: CD45RA+ positively selected. These receptors all stem from a man younger than 35 in good health. Some clones in this sample may be carry-over from other donors' samples.

The chain combines TRBV5-1 with TRBJ2-2; no firm D call. V was pared by 4 bases and J by 4 bases, with 8 bases between. The germline V gene has CDR1 SGHRS and CDR2 YFSETQ. The CDR3 length is 13 residues. CDR3: CASSQELTGELFF. The CDR3 nucleotides are TGCGCCAGCAGCCAAGAACTCACCGGGGAGCTGTTTTTT.

The chain recombines TRBV5-1 with TRBJ1-1; 8 bases match TRBD1. Germline CDR1 SGHRS, CDR2 YFSETQ. The CDR3 extends over 15 amino acids. Unmatched junction bases numbered 4, after V lost 3 bases and J lost 0 bases. CDR3 loop: CASSSGTGLNTEAFF. The CDR3 DNA reads TGCGCCAGCAGCTCAGGGACAGGTCTGAACACTGAAGCTTTCTTT.

This chain uses TRBV6-1 with TRBJ2-3; weak D call: TRBD2 (5 bases). The germline V gene has CDR1 MNHNS and CDR2 SASEGT. Trimming removed 4 bases from V and 0 bases from J, with 14 bases in between. The CDR3 sequence is 16 residues long. The CDR3 DNA reads TGTGCCAGCAGTGCCCAGCCGGGATCTAGCACAGATACGCAGTATTTT. Translation: CASSAQPGSSTDTQYF.

The rearrangement links TRBV10-3 to TRBJ1-1; 8 bases are a match to TRBD1. CDR1 is ENHRY, CDR2 SYGVKD, per germline. This CDR3 region has 14 residues. The V segment lost 6 bases and the J segment 5 bases; nucleotides outside the gene matches: 8. In DNA, the CDR3 is TGTGCCATCAGGACACAGGGGGGGGCGACTGAAGCTTTCTTT. Its translation: CAIRTQGGATEAFF.

The chain joins TRBV28 to TRBJ2-3; TRBD2 matches 7 bases. J gave up 0 bases and V 10 bases, and 4 bases lay outside the gene matches. The CDR3 loop spans 13 amino acids. Germline V gene lookup returns CDR1 MDHEN and CDR2 SYDVKM. The CDR3 spells CATFSGSTDTQYF. Here the CDR3 DNA reads TGTGCCACCTTTAGCGGGAGCACAGATACGCAGTATTTT.

V and J are TRBV6-6 and TRBJ2-7; 9 nucleotides align to TRBD1. The CDR3 is made up of 14 amino acids. Germline V gene sequence: CDR1 MNHNY, CDR2 SVGAGI (reference sequence). The V and J ends lost 6 bases and 4 bases, in that order; junction bases with no gene match: 7. CDR3 nucleotide sequence: TGTGCCAGCAGATCCGGGACAGGGTTTTACGAGCAGTACTTC. Amino acids: CASRSGTGFYEQYF.

The J gene is TRBJ1-3, the V gene TRBV6-6; D gene unclear. This CDR3 region has 15 residues. V lost 2 bases and J 3 bases, leaving 11 bases between the germline ends. Germline lookup yields CDR1 MNHNY and CDR2 SVGAGI (reference sequence). This chain's CDR3 is CASSYSRFLGNTIYF. In DNA, the CDR3 is TGTGCCAGCAGTTACAGCAGGTTCCTTGGAAACACCATATATTTT.

The chain couples TRBV4-1 to TRBJ2-5; D is unclear. CDR3 length equals 13 residues. Germline CDR1 reads MGHRA; CDR2 reads YSYEKL. Trimming removed 4 bases at V and 5 bases at J, with 11 bases between. The chain's CDR3 is CASSPGGRETQYF. Here the CDR3 DNA reads TGCGCCAGCAGCCCGGGCGGTAGGGAGACCCAGTACTTC.

V gene TRBV11-2 combines with J gene TRBJ2-1; the match to TRBD1 covers 9 bases. Germline CDR1 and CDR2: SGHAT and FQNNGV. The CDR3 is 15 residues long. After removal of 3 bases from V and 2 bases from J, the junction contained 2 bases not matched to a gene. CDR3 protein: CASSLGTGTYNEQFF. The CDR3 region has the DNA TGTGCCAGCAGCTTGGGGACAGGGACCTACAATGAGCAGTTCTTC.

V gene TRBV29-1 combines with J gene TRBJ2-5; D tentatively fits TRBD1 or TRBD2 (6 bases each). The V and J ends lost 6 bases and 5 bases respectively, with 16 bases between them. CDR1 is SQVTM and CDR2 is ANQGSEA in the germline V gene. CDR3 length: 13 amino acids. The CDR3 bases are TGCAGCGTATGGAGAGGGGGGACGGAGACCCAGTACTTC. Amino acid sequence: CSVWRGGTETQYF.

The J gene is TRBJ2-7, the V gene TRBV7-9; perhaps TRBD2 as D (6 bases). Germline CDR1 and CDR2: SEHNR and FQNEAQ (reference sequence). The CDR3 is made up of 15 amino acids. Trimming stripped 5 bases from V and 2 bases from J, with 16 bases between. CDR3 in amino acids: CASSTRDMGPYEQYF. CDR3 coding DNA: TGTGCCAGCAGCACGCGGGATATGGGGCCCTACGAGCAGTACTTC.

This clone came up once. CDR3 residues: CASSRGDPGETQYF. CDR3 nucleotide sequence: TGTGCCAGCAGCCGGGGGGACCCGGGGGAGACCCAGTACTTC. The chain is built from TRBV9 and TRBJ2-5; 7 bases fit TRBD2. The length of the CDR3 is 14 residues. Trimming at V came to 4 bases and at J to 5 bases, leaving 8 bases not matched to a gene. Germline V CDR1 and CDR2: SGDLS, YYNGEE.

On this clone: The same CDR3 can be traced to other DNA sequences in this sample. The rearrangement uses TRBV6-5 and TRBJ1-5; no definite D call. Trimming shortened V by 6 bases and J by 4 bases, and 10 bases separated the two germline ends. Germline V gene sequence: CDR1 MNHEY, CDR2 SVGAGI. This CDR3 is built from 13 residues. The CDR3 bases are TGTGCCAGCAGCTTAACACGAAATCAGCCCCAGCATTTT. Translating gives CASSLTRNQPQHF.

The chain uses TRBV7-9 and TRBJ1-1, with 9 positions matching TRBD1. V was pared by 2 bases and J by 3 bases, with 4 bases of the junction left unmatched. CDR3 length equals 15 residues. The germline V gene has CDR1 SEHNR and CDR2 FQNEAQ (reference sequence). The CDR3: CASSLRQGVYTEAFF. The CDR3 DNA sequence: TGTGCCAGCAGCTTACGACAGGGGGTGTACACTGAAGCTTTCTTT.

The J gene is TRBJ1-5, the V gene TRBV6-4, with D uncertain. Germline V gene data show CDR1 as MRHNA and CDR2 as SNTAGT. The CDR3 runs 14 residues. V was cut by 7 bases and J by 0 bases, with 10 bases left in between. CDR3 protein: CASNVRDSNQPQHF. In DNA form, the CDR3 reads TGTGCCAGCAATGTCCGGGATAGCAATCAGCCCCAGCATTTT.

The CDR3 bases are TGTGCCAGCAGTTCCAACACCGGGGAGCTGTTTTTT. Amino acid sequence: CASSSNTGELFF. V gene TRBV6-6 combines with J gene TRBJ2-2, with D uncertain. Trimming removed 4 bases at V and 2 bases at J, with 2 bases between. Germline CDR1 reads MNHNY; CDR2 reads SVGAGI (reference sequence). This CDR3 comprises 12 residues.

J is TRBJ2-3 and V is TRBV5-1, with D hard to call. CDR1 SGHRS and CDR2 YFSETQ come from the germline V gene. The V and J ends lost 4 bases and 6 bases respectively, with 6 bases between them. The CDR3 has 11 residues. CDR3 nucleotide sequence: TGCGCCAGCAGCAGCGTGGATACGCAGTATTTT. This gives the protein CASSSVDTQYF.

V gene TRBV30 combines with J gene TRBJ1-2; 9 positions match TRBD1. CDR1 GTSNPN and CDR2 SVGIG come from the germline V gene (reference sequence). The CDR3 covers 14 residues. V gave up 3 bases and J gave up 4 bases; unmatched junction bases: 6. The CDR3 here is CAWRTDRGPYGYTF. The CDR3 bases are TGTGCCTGGAGGACGGACAGGGGTCCCTATGGCTACACCTTC.

The rearrangement uses TRBV11-2 and TRBJ2-6, with D possibly matching TRBD1 (5 bases). This CDR3 spans 18 amino acids. Trimming removed 1 base from V and 1 base from J, with 14 bases in between. Germline values: CDR1 SGHAT, CDR2 FQNNGV. Here the CDR3 reads CASSLVTGSPSGANVLTF. The CDR3 DNA is TGTGCCAGCAGCTTAGTAACAGGTTCCCCATCTGGGGCCAACGTCCTGACTTTC.